This section outlines one TCR beta chain sequence together with its context. This entry is derived from a study of blood T cell repertoires in COVID-19. For the study at large: The origin of the acute and convalescent COVID-19 samples was the United States, Italy and Spain. T cells, B-cell-depleted T cells, or PBMCs provided the cDNA or gDNA that served as material.

Original methodology: Reference gene primer amplification gave estimated nucleated cell counts. Sequencing was performed with immunoSEQ multiplex PCR; in TCRdb, only in-frame clones are kept and a portion is missing. The V and J calls and clone size were taken over from that table, and D and trimming were inferred from the DNA. The table shows approximately 450,000 clones, with about 89% occurring only once. This CDR3 is 13 amino acids long. Germline CDR1 is GTSNPN and CDR2 is SVGIG (reference sequence). V lost 4 bases, J lost 0 bases, and 7 bases lay in between. The chain uses TRBV30 and TRBJ1-5; D perhaps matches TRBD1 (5 bases). Sample: peripheral blood. The sequence came from a woman in her 30s with acute or convalescent COVID-19. The CDR3 bases are TGTGCCTGGAAGGGGAATAGCAATCAGCCCCAGCATTTT. As protein: CAWKGNSNQPQHF.